A single sample is the source of the 27 T cell receptor beta chains below, sequenced in a study of CD8 T cells in Susac syndrome. Reverse transcription used about 0.45 to 1 ug RNA and random hexamers. TCRdb re-called the immunoSEQ multiplex PCR reads through MiXCR, storing one row per CDR3 protein. The sample gives over 150,000 distinct CDR3 sequences, 90% to 97% of which show up once; about 0.12% is in the top ten. Sequenced material: CD4+ T cells from PBMCs. These receptors were obtained from a human donor with Susac syndrome.

CDR3 sequence (DNA): TGCAGCGTTGGGGACCTCCCATGGGAGACCCAGTACTTC. Protein product: CSVGDLPWETQYF. The rearrangement uses TRBV29-1 and TRBJ2-5; either TRBD1 or TRBD2 may supply D (5 bases each). CDR1 and CDR2 (germline): SQVTM, ANQGSEA. Trimming removed 4 bases at V and 5 bases at J, with 14 bases between. This CDR3 is built from 13 residues.

CDR3 in DNA: TGCAGTGCCGCTTTGGGGGATGTGGGTCAGCCCCAGCATTTT. Translation gives CSAALGDVGQPQHF. V and J are TRBV20-1 and TRBJ1-5, with D possibly matching TRBD1 (5 bases). Trimming took 6 bases from V and 6 from J, leaving 18 bases between them. Germline V gene lookup returns CDR1 DFQATT and CDR2 SNEGSKA (reference sequence). This CDR3 spans 14 amino acids.

This clonotype was seen a single time. This chain joins TRBV20-1 and TRBJ1-1; D is unclear. The length of the CDR3 is 16 residues. CDR1 is DFQATT, CDR2 SNEGSKA, per germline (reference sequence). Deletions cut 4 bases from V and 0 bases from J, with 18 bases between. In DNA form, the CDR3 reads TGCAGTGCTAAACTACCACCCCTTTACATGAACACTGAAGCTTTCTTT. This codes for CSAKLPPLYMNTEAFF.

The CDR3 reads CASSATSRTGELFF. DNA for the CDR3: TGTGCCAGCAGCGCGACTAGTCGCACCGGGGAGCTGTTTTTT. The chain employs TRBV7-2 and TRBJ2-2, with D tentatively TRBD2 (6 bases). V was shortened by 5 bases and J by 4 bases, with 11 bases between the two germline ends. The germline CDR1 and CDR2 sequences are SGHTA and FQGNSA. This CDR3 region has 14 residues.

The chain is built from TRBV4-2 and TRBJ1-5; 8 bases map to TRBD1. Germline loops: CDR1 LGHNA, CDR2 YNFKEQ. The CDR3 covers 15 residues. V shed 0 bases and J 5 bases; nucleotides not matched to a gene: 3. The CDR3 loop is CASSQDETGDQPQHF. The CDR3 coding sequence is TGTGCCAGCAGCCAAGACGAGACAGGGGATCAGCCCCAGCATTTT.

The J gene is TRBJ2-7, the V gene TRBV3-1; D call uncertain. The germline V gene has CDR1 LGHDT and CDR2 YNNKEL (reference sequence). Deletions cut 5 bases from V and 5 bases from J, with 10 bases between. This CDR3 has 12 residues. In nucleotides, the CDR3 is TGTGCCAGCAGCTTTGGACCGGACGAGCAGTACGTC. This gives the protein CASSFGPDEQYV.

The chain couples TRBV20-1 to TRBJ2-5; D is unclear. CDR3 size: 12 residues. Germline assignment: CDR1 DFQATT and CDR2 SNEGSKA (reference sequence). V lost 6 bases to trimming and J lost 2 bases, with 10 bases between them. The CDR3 region has the DNA TGCAGTGCCGACGGATTACAAGAGACCCAGTACTTC. It codes for CSADGLQETQYF.

The V gene is TRBV6-2 or TRBV6-3, the J gene TRBJ2-5; the D gene is possibly TRBD2 (5 bases). Germline assignment: CDR1 MNHEY and CDR2 SVGEGT. The V and J ends lost 8 bases and 6 bases respectively, with 13 bases between them. CDR3 length: 12 residues. The CDR3 is CASLRTGKTQYF. For the CDR3, the DNA is TGTGCCAGCCTTCGCACCGGGAAGACCCAGTACTTC.

V usage is TRBV5-1 and J usage is TRBJ1-1; no clear D. Germline-derived CDR1 and CDR2 are SGHRS and YFSETQ. Trimming removed 0 bases at V and 0 bases at J, with 6 bases between. The CDR3 has 14 amino acids. CDR3 sequence reads: CASSLGGVNTEAFF. CDR3 DNA sequence: TGCGCCAGCAGCTTGGGTGGGGTGAACACTGAAGCTTTCTTT.

This chain links TRBV30 with TRBJ1-2, with 9 nucleotides matching TRBD1. Germline lookup yields CDR1 GTSNPN and CDR2 SVGIG (reference sequence). Unmatched junction bases numbered 8, after V lost 1 base and J lost 5 bases. This CDR3 is built from 15 residues. The CDR3: CAWSATPGQGYGYTF. The DNA for the CDR3 is TGTGCCTGGAGTGCGACCCCGGGACAGGGTTATGGCTACACCTTC.

The rearrangement links TRBV20-1 to TRBJ2-1, with 10 nucleotides matching TRBD2. From germline, CDR1 is DFQATT and CDR2 SNEGSKA (reference sequence). The CDR3 loop spans 14 amino acids. The V segment lost 3 bases and the J segment 7 bases; nucleotides outside the gene matches: 6. CDR3 in amino acids: CSARSGGAINEQFF. CDR3 sequence (DNA): TGCAGTGCTAGGAGCGGGGGGGCGATAAATGAGCAGTTCTTC.

The gene calls are TRBV7-9 and TRBJ1-2; tentatively, D is TRBD1 (5 bases). V was pared by 5 bases and J by 6 bases, with 10 bases between. The length of the CDR3 is 12 residues. The V gene's germline CDR1 is SEHNR and CDR2 FQNEAQ (reference sequence). The CDR3 loop is CASSRDVDGYTF. CDR3 nucleotide sequence: TGTGCCAGCAGCCGGGACGTCGATGGCTACACCTTC.

The rearrangement joins TRBV15 to TRBJ2-7, with D hard to call. Trimming took 0 bases from V and 4 from J, leaving 4 bases between them. This CDR3 is built from 12 residues. The V gene's germline CDR1 is LNHNV and CDR2 YYDKDF (reference sequence). DNA for the CDR3: TGTGCCACCAGCAGAGAAGGATACGAGCAGTACGTC. Its protein product is CATSREGYEQYV.

The rearrangement links TRBV15 to TRBJ2-5; unclear D gene. Germline V CDR1 and CDR2: LNHNV, YYDKDF (reference sequence). Trimming removed 1 base from V and 3 bases from J, with 6 bases in between. CDR3 size: 13 residues. CDR3 DNA sequence: TGTGCCACCAGCAGAGCCCTTGAAGAGACCCAGTACTTC. Amino acids: CATSRALEETQYF. The full variable domain, its missing parts supplied by reference TRBV15 and TRBJ2-5, is DAMVIQNPRYQVTQFGKPVTLSCSQTLNHNVMYWYQQKSSQAPKLLFHYYDKDFNNEADTPDNFQSRRPNTSFCFLDIRSPGLGDTAMYLCATSRALEETQYFGPGTRLLVL.

This chain joins TRBV28 and TRBJ2-7; D tentatively reads TRBD1 or TRBD2 (5 bases each). The CDR3 loop spans 15 amino acids. The V end lost 3 bases, the J end lost 5 bases, and 17 bases lay between the germline ends. Germline CDR1 is MDHEN and CDR2 is SYDVKM. CDR3 DNA sequence: TGTGCCAGCAGTTTGAACCCTGGGACCACTAACGAGCAGTACTTC. Translation: CASSLNPGTTNEQYF.

This clonotype was counted a single time. The rearrangement joins TRBV7-9 to TRBJ2-1; tentatively, D is TRBD2 (6 bases). The CDR3 extends over 14 amino acids. The germline V gene has CDR1 SEHNR and CDR2 FQNEAQ (reference sequence). Between the trimmed V and J ends, which lost 5 bases and 4 bases, there was a span of 12 bases. The DNA of the CDR3 is TGTGCCAGCAGCCCCCACGGGGGATACAATGAGCAGTTCTTC. It codes for CASSPHGGYNEQFF.

The chain combines TRBV9 with TRBJ2-7, with D possibly being TRBD1 or TRBD2 (5 bases each). Germline V gives CDR1 SGDLS, CDR2 YYNGEE. The CDR3 is 15 amino acids. Trimming cost V 4 bases and J 0 bases, with 14 bases left between them. CDR3 amino acids: CASSSGTLSSYEQYF. The CDR3 coding sequence is TGTGCCAGCAGCTCCGGGACCCTTAGCTCCTACGAGCAGTACTTC.

This chain connects TRBV30 to TRBJ2-1; 13 bases map to TRBD2. The CDR3 contains 12 residues. V was pared by 0 bases and J by 15 bases, with 2 bases of the junction left unmatched. Germline CDR1 and CDR2: GTSNPN and SVGIG (reference sequence). The CDR3 protein is CAWSVLAGGAFF. The CDR3 region has the DNA TGTGCCTGGAGTGTACTAGCGGGAGGGGCGTTCTTC.

V and J are TRBV30 and TRBJ2-3, with D tentatively TRBD1 or TRBD2 (5 bases each). With 0 bases removed from V and 3 bases from J, the gap between germline ends came to 13 bases. This CDR3 contains 15 residues. CDR1 and CDR2 from the germline V gene are GTSNPN and SVGIG (reference sequence). The chain's CDR3 is CAWSVLGEITDTQYF. The CDR3, as DNA: TGTGCCTGGAGTGTACTGGGGGAAATAACAGATACGCAGTATTTT.

CDR3 nucleotide sequence: TGTGCCAGTAGTCCCCGGTCAGCTCGGTACCTCTCCTATGGCTACACCTTC. This encodes CASSPRSARYLSYGYTF. J is TRBJ1-2 and V is TRBV19; D is ambiguous. CDR3 length equals 17 residues. The germline CDR1 and CDR2 sequences are LNHDA and SQIVND (reference sequence). V was shortened by 5 bases and J by 4 bases, with 23 bases between the two germline ends.

V gene TRBV7-8 combines with J gene TRBJ1-2; the D is unclear. The CDR3 runs to 17 residues. In germline, CDR1 is SGHVS, CDR2 FQNEAQ. Between the trimmed V and J ends, which lost 5 bases and 2 bases, there was a span of 21 bases. DNA of the CDR3: TGTGCCAGCAGCCTCACGTTAGAGCGGGGTGCAAACTATGGCTACACCTTC. Its protein is CASSLTLERGANYGYTF.

The chain is built from TRBV7-9 and TRBJ1-2, with D perhaps TRBD1 (6 bases). V lost 2 bases and J lost 4, with 14 bases in between. CDR1 is SEHNR, CDR2 FQNEAQ, per germline (reference sequence). This CDR3 region has 15 residues. The CDR3: CASSLSGQTTYGYTF. The CDR3 DNA reads as TGTGCCAGCAGCTTATCAGGACAGACGACCTATGGCTACACCTTC.

This chain joins TRBV30 and TRBJ1-4, with D possibly matching TRBD1 (6 bases). The V gene's germline CDR1 is GTSNPN and CDR2 SVGIG (reference sequence). This CDR3 has 16 amino acids. V dropped 3 bases and J dropped 5 bases, with 19 bases sitting between them. CDR3 in amino acids: CAWSQTRTDPNEKLFF. CDR3 sequence (DNA): TGTGCCTGGAGCCAAACTAGGACAGACCCGAATGAAAAACTGTTTTTT.

The V call is TRBV30, the J call TRBJ2-1; 8 bases agree with TRBD2. The CDR3 length is 15 residues. Trimming cost V 4 bases and J 2 bases; bases outside gene matches: 7. CDR1 is GTSNPN, CDR2 SVGIG, per germline (reference sequence). The CDR3 spells CAWNREGTTYNEQFF. Written as DNA, the CDR3 is TGTGCCTGGAATCGGGAGGGAACAACCTACAATGAGCAGTTCTTC.

The chain has TRBV24-1 and TRBJ2-2; 7 nucleotides align to TRBD1. Germline V gives CDR1 KGHDR, CDR2 SFDVKD. Germline trimming cut 8 bases from V and 6 bases from J; bases unmatched to any gene: 11. CDR3 length equals 15 residues. The CDR3 protein is CATKSTDRDPGELFF. Written as DNA, the CDR3 is TGTGCCACCAAAAGTACCGACAGGGACCCCGGGGAGCTGTTTTTT.

The chain is built from TRBV7-8 and TRBJ1-2, with TRBD1 identical over 7 bases. Germline V gene sequence: CDR1 SGHVS, CDR2 FQNEAQ. CDR3 size: 16 residues. The J segment lost 4 bases and the V segment lost 5 bases, leaving 13 bases of the junction unmatched. CDR3: CASSVPTGDILYGYTF. CDR3 in DNA: TGTGCCAGCAGCGTGCCAACAGGGGACATTCTCTATGGCTACACCTTC. The full variable domain, with the rest looked up from reference TRBV7-8 and TRBJ1-2, is GAGVSQSPRYKVAKRGQDVALRCDPISGHVSLFWYQQALGQGPEFLTYFQNEAQLDKSGLPSDRFFAERPEGSVSTLKIQRTQQEDSAVYLCASSVPTGDILYGYTFGSGTRLTVV.

The chain joins TRBV5-4 to TRBJ2-2; TRBD1 is a possible D gene (6 bases). The CDR3 is 15 amino acids. Trimming shortened V by 0 bases and J by 6 bases, and 12 bases separated the two germline ends. Germline V gene sequence: CDR1 SGHNT, CDR2 YYREEE (reference sequence). The CDR3: CASSLVQGPSGELFF. CDR3 DNA: TGTGCCAGCAGCTTGGTCCAGGGGCCCTCCGGGGAGCTGTTTTTT.